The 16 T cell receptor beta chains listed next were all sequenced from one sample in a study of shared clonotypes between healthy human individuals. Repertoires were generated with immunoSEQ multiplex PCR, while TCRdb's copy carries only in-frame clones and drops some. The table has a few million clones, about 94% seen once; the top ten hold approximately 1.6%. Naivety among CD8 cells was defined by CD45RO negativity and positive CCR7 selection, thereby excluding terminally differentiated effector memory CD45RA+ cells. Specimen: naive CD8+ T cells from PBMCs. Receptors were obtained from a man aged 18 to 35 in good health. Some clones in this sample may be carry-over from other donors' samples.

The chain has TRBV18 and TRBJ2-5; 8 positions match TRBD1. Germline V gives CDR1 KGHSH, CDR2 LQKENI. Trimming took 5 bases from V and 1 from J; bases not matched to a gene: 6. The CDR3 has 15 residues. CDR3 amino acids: CASSYDRGTQETQYF. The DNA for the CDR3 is TGTGCCAGCTCATACGACAGGGGCACCCAAGAGACCCAGTACTTC.

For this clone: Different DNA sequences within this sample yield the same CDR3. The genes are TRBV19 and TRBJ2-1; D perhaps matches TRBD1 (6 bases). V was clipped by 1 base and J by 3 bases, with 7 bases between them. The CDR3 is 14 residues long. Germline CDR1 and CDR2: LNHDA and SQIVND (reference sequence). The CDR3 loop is CASSIGTDYNEQFF. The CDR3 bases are TGTGCCAGTAGTATAGGGACAGACTACAATGAGCAGTTCTTC.

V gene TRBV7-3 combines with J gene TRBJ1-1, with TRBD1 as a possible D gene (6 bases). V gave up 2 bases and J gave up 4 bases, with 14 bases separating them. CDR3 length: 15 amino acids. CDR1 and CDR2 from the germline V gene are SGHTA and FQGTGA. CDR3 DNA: TGTGCCAGCAGCTTATCGCGGGGAGGGGGCACTGAAGCTTTCTTT. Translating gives CASSLSRGGGTEAFF. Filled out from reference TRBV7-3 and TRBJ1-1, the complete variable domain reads GAGVSQTPSNKVTEKGKYVELRCDPISGHTALYWYRQSLGQGPEFLIYFQGTGAADDSGLPNDRFFAVRPEGSVSTLKIQRTERGDSAVYLCASSLSRGGGTEAFFGQGTRLTVV.

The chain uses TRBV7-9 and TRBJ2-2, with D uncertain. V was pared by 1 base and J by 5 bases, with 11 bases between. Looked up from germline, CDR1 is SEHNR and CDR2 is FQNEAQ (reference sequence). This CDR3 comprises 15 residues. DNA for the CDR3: TGTGCCAGCAGCTTAGTCTCGTCCGGTACCGGGGAGCTGTTTTTT. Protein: CASSLVSSGTGELFF.

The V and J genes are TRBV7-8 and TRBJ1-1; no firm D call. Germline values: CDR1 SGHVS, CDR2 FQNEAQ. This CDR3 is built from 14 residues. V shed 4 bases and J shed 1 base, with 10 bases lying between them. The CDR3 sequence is CASSSLNRNTEAFF. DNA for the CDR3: TGTGCCAGCAGCTCGTTGAACAGGAACACTGAAGCTTTCTTT. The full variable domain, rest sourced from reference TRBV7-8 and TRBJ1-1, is GAGVSQSPRYKVAKRGQDVALRCDPISGHVSLFWYQQALGQGPEFLTYFQNEAQLDKSGLPSDRFFAERPEGSVSTLKIQRTQQEDSAVYLCASSSLNRNTEAFFGQGTRLTVV.

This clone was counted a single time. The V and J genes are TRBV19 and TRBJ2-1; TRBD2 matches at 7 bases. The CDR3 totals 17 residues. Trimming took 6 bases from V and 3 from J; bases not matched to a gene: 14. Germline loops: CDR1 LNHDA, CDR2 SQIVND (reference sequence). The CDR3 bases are TGTGCCAGTAGCCGACTAGCCAGAAACTTAAACTACAATGAGCAGTTCTTC. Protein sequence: CASSRLARNLNYNEQFF.

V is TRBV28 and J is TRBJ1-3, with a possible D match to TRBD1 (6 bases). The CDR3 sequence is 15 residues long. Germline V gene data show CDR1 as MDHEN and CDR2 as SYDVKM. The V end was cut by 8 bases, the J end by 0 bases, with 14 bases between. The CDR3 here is CASRTVYSSGNTIYF. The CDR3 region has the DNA TGTGCCAGCCGGACAGTTTATAGCTCTGGAAACACCATATATTTT. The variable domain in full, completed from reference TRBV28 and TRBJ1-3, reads DVKVTQSSRYLVKRTGEKVFLECVQDMDHENMFWYRQDPGLGLRLIYFSYDVKMKEKGDIPEGYSVSREKKERFSLILESASTNQTSMYLCASRTVYSSGNTIYFGEGSWLTVV.

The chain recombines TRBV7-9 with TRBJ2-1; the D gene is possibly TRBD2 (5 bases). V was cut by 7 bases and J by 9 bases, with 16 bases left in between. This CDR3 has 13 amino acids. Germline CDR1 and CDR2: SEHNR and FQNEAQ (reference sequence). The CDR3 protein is CASTPQWSGEQFF. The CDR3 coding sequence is TGTGCCAGCACTCCCCAATGGAGCGGTGAGCAGTTCTTC.

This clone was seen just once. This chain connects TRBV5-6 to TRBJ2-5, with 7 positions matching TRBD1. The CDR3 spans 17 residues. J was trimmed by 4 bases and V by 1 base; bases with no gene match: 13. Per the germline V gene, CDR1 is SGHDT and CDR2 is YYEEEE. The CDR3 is CASSLYGEGPGGETQYF. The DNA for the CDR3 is TGTGCCAGCAGCTTGTACGGGGAAGGCCCAGGGGGAGAGACCCAGTACTTC.

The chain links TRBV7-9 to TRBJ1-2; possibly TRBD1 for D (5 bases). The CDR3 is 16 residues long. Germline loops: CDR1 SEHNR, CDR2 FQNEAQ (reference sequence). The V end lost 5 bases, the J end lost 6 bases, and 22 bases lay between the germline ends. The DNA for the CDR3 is TGTGCCAGCAGCCCCTTCGAGCAGGGTTATTGGCATGGCTACACCTTC. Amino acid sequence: CASSPFEQGYWHGYTF.

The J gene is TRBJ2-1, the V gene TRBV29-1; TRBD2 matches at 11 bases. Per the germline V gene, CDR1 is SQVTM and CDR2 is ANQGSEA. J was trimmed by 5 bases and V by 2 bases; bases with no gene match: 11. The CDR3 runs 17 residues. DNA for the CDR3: TGCAGCGTTGAATTGGTACGACTAGCGGGGTTACACAATGAGCAGTTCTTC. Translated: CSVELVRLAGLHNEQFF.

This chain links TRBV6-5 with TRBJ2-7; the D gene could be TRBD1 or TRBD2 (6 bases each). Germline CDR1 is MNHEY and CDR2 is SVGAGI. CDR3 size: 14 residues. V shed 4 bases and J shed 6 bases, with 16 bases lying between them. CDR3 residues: CASSWGPGVGEQYF. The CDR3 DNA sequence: TGTGCCAGCAGTTGGGGGCCGGGGGTTGGCGAGCAGTACTTC.

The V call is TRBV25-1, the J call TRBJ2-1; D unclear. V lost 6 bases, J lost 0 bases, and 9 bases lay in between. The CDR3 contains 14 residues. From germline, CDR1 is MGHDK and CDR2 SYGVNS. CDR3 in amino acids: CASRDLSSYNEQFF. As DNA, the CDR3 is TGTGCCAGCAGAGATCTGAGCTCCTACAATGAGCAGTTCTTC.

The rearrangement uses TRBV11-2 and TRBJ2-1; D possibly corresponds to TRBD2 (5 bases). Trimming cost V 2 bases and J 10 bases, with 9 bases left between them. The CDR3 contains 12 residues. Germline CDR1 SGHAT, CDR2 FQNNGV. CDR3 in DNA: TGTGCCAGCAGCTTATTGTGGGAGGAGCAGTTCTTC. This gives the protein CASSLLWEEQFF.

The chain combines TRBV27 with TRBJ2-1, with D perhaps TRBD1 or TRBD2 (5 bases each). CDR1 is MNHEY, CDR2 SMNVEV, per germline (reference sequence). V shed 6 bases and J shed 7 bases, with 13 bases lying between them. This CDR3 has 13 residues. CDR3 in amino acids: CASSSGRENEQFF. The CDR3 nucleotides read TGTGCCAGCAGCTCGGGCAGGGAGAATGAGCAGTTCTTC.

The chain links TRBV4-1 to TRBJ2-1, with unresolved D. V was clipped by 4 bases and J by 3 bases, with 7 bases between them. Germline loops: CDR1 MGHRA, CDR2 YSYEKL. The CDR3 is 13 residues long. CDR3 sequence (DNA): TGCGCCAGCAGCCTACATAACTACAATGAGCAGTTCTTC. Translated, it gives CASSLHNYNEQFF.